What follows are 25 T cell receptor beta chains derived from one specimen sequenced in a study of shared clonotypes between healthy human individuals (dated by TCRdb to about 2020). Libraries were constructed by the immunoSEQ multiplex PCR assay. Held by TCRdb, this immuneACCESS table contains in-frame sequences only and omits some clones. Under half of the omission traces to an unresolved V gene where checked; the cause of the rest is unknown. A total of roughly 530,000 clones appear in this sample, about 96% of them only once. Roughly 0.06% of the sample comes from the top ten. Sequenced material: naive CD4+ T cells sorted from blood. The sample's cell subset or site label is to be understood as: CD45RA+ positively selected. The receptors originated from a woman aged 25 to 39 in good health.

The CDR3 loop is CASSYSLQYNEQFF. CDR3 nucleotides: TGTGCCAGCAGTTACTCGCTCCAATACAATGAGCAGTTCTTC. J is TRBJ2-1 and V is TRBV6-6, with D unclear. This CDR3 comprises 14 residues. Trimming removed 0 bases from V and 4 bases from J, with 7 bases in between. The germline CDR1 and CDR2 sequences are MNHNY and SVGAGI (reference sequence).

The chain joins TRBV5-1 to TRBJ1-3; D unresolved. CDR1 and CDR2 (germline): SGHRS, YFSETQ. This CDR3 has 14 amino acids. The V end lost 5 bases, the J end lost 4 bases, and 13 bases lay between the germline ends. CDR3 region: CASSDREDGNTIYF. The CDR3 bases are TGCGCCAGCAGTGATAGGGAGGACGGAAACACCATATATTTT.

V gene TRBV14 combines with J gene TRBJ1-1, with D unclear. Germline CDR1 and CDR2: SGHDN and FVKESK. V lost 8 bases to trimming and J lost 2 bases, with 12 bases between them. The CDR3 totals 13 residues. CDR3 coding DNA: TGTGCCAGCTCCCCGCCGGCAAACACTGAAGCTTTCTTT. It is translated as CASSPPANTEAFF.

Only a few counts were recorded for this clone. V is TRBV11-2 and J is TRBJ1-1; 8 bases map to TRBD1. The junction had 2 bases not matched to a gene; V was cut back by 7 bases and J by 1 base. This CDR3 is built from 13 residues. CDR1 and CDR2 (germline): SGHAT, FQNNGV. Here the CDR3 reads CASIGQGNTEAFF. As DNA, the CDR3 is TGTGCCAGCATAGGACAGGGGAACACTGAAGCTTTCTTT. Filled out from reference TRBV11-2 and TRBJ1-1, the complete variable domain reads EAGVAQSPRYKIIEKRQSVAFWCNPISGHATLYWYQQILGQGPKLLIQFQNNGVVDDSQLPKDRFSAERLKGVDSTLKIQPAKLEDSAVYLCASIGQGNTEAFFGQGTRLTVV.

The chain couples TRBV2 to TRBJ1-1, with a possible D match to TRBD1 (5 bases). V lost 1 base, J lost 3 bases, and 12 bases lay in between. CDR3 length: 15 residues. The germline V gene has CDR1 SNHLY and CDR2 FYNNEI. The CDR3 bases are TGTGCCAGCAGTGAAGTCGGGGGGGGATACACTGAAGCTTTCTTT. It codes for CASSEVGGGYTEAFF.

This rearrangement joins TRBV6-5 to TRBJ1-1, with 7 bases identical to TRBD1. V trimming: 6 bases; J trimming: 4 bases; junction bases outside the gene matches: 5. The CDR3 extends over 13 amino acids. CDR1 MNHEY and CDR2 SVGAGI come from the germline V gene. The CDR3 bases are TGTGCCAGCAGGCCACAGGGGTTCACTGAAGCTTTCTTT. This sequence encodes CASRPQGFTEAFF.

Remarks on this clone: The germline gene is not matched at one end of the junction; a read error may be the cause. This chain connects TRBV2 to TRBJ2-1; 7 positions agree with TRBD2. The germline gives CDR1 SNHLY, CDR2 FYNNEI. The CDR3 is 14 amino acids. The CDR3, as DNA: TGTGCCAGCAGTGGTGTACTAGCGTACAGTGAGCAGTTCTTC. Translated, it gives CASSGVLAYSEQFF.

A single count supports this clone. This chain uses TRBV19 with TRBJ1-4; 9 bases are shared with TRBD1. Germline loops: CDR1 LNHDA, CDR2 SQIVND (reference sequence). Trimming removed 3 bases from V and 4 bases from J; junction bases left unmatched: 3. The CDR3 runs 15 residues. The CDR3 DNA is TGTGCCAGTAGTATCGGACAGGGGAGTAATGAAAAACTGTTTTTT. Amino acids: CASSIGQGSNEKLFF.

The rearrangement links TRBV28 to TRBJ1-1; no clear D gene. Trimming left V 6 bases short and J 4 bases short, with 9 bases between. In germline, CDR1 is MDHEN, CDR2 SYDVKM. The CDR3 is 12 amino acids. The CDR3 DNA sequence: TGTGCCAGCAGCTCAACCTTCACTGAAGCTTTCTTT. Its protein product is CASSSTFTEAFF.

The V and J genes are TRBV23-1 and TRBJ2-7; tentatively, D is TRBD1 or TRBD2 (7 bases each). TRBV23-1 belongs to the ORF category, with a function that is uncertain. The length of the CDR3 is 17 residues. The V end was cut by 7 bases, the J end by 4 bases, with 26 bases between. This chain's CDR3 is CASINRGTGRERYEQYF. The CDR3 DNA follows: TGCGCCAGCATCAACAGGGGAACGGGGCGGGAGCGGTACGAGCAGTACTTC.

This chain uses TRBV27 with TRBJ2-4; possibly TRBD1 for D (6 bases). V was clipped by 2 bases and J by 0 bases, with 14 bases between them. Germline V CDR1 and CDR2: MNHEY, SMNVEV (reference sequence). The CDR3 is 17 amino acids. This CDR3 is CASSLTGTLLAKNIQYF. CDR3 DNA sequence: TGTGCCAGCAGTTTAACCGGGACACTTTTAGCCAAAAACATTCAGTACTTC.

This sequence joins TRBV5-4 and TRBJ2-7, with 9 positions matching TRBD2. Germline CDR1 and CDR2: SGHNT and YYREEE (reference sequence). Trimming removed 4 bases from V and 6 bases from J; junction bases left unmatched: 5. This CDR3 is built from 13 residues. CDR3 sequence reads: CASSPGLASEQYF. The CDR3 nucleotides are TGTGCCAGCAGCCCCGGACTAGCGTCCGAGCAGTACTTC.

CDR3 residues: CASSPGTAPAYEQYF. CDR3 coding DNA: TGCGCCAGCAGCCCCGGGACAGCGCCAGCCTACGAGCAGTACTTC. The gene calls are TRBV5-1 and TRBJ2-7; 7 nucleotides agree with TRBD1. J lost 2 bases, V lost 4 bases, and 9 bases had no gene match. Germline V CDR1 and CDR2: SGHRS, YFSETQ. The CDR3 spans 15 residues.

J is TRBJ2-1 and V is TRBV2; 7 positions agree with TRBD1. Germline assignment: CDR1 SNHLY and CDR2 FYNNEI. The CDR3 loop spans 13 amino acids. V was pared by 5 bases and J by 7 bases, with 5 bases of the junction left unmatched. Written as DNA, the CDR3 is TGTGCCAGCAGTCGACAGGGATTGAATGAGCAGTTCTTC. This sequence encodes CASSRQGLNEQFF. The full variable domain, its missing parts supplied by reference TRBV2 and TRBJ2-1, is EPEVTQTPSHQVTQMGQEVILRCVPISNHLYFYWYRQILGQKVEFLVSFYNNEISEKSEIFDDQFSVERPDGSNFTLKIRSTKLEDSAMYFCASSRQGLNEQFFGPGTRLTVL.

The V and J genes are TRBV5-1 and TRBJ1-3; D not certain. CDR1 is SGHRS, CDR2 YFSETQ, per germline. The CDR3 has 13 residues. V was pared by 4 bases and J by 0 bases, with 5 bases between. Here the CDR3 reads CASSRDSGNTIYF. In DNA form, the CDR3 reads TGCGCCAGCAGCCGAGACTCTGGAAACACCATATATTTT. The whole variable domain, filled in from reference TRBV5-1 and TRBJ1-3, reads KAGVTQTPRYLIKTRGQQVTLSCSPISGHRSVSWYQQTPGQGLQFLFEYFSETQRNKGNFPGRFSGRQFSNSRSEMNVSTLELGDSALYLCASSRDSGNTIYFGEGSWLTVV.

V and J are TRBV28 and TRBJ1-4; D is perhaps TRBD1 (5 bases). The V and J ends lost 10 bases and 6 bases respectively, with 21 bases between them. The length of the CDR3 is 15 residues. CDR1 is MDHEN and CDR2 is SYDVKM in the germline V gene. The DNA for the CDR3 is TGTGCCACTTCCGGGGTCGGGGACGGGGATGAAAAACTGTTTTTT. Its translation: CATSGVGDGDEKLFF.

The chain links TRBV6-5 to TRBJ1-1; D unclear. Germline-derived CDR1 and CDR2 are MNHEY and SVGAGI. This CDR3 contains 13 residues. Trimming left V 2 bases short and J 1 base short, with 5 bases between. The CDR3, as DNA: TGTGCCAGCAGTTACGAGGAGAACACTGAAGCTTTCTTT. Translated, it gives CASSYEENTEAFF.

V is TRBV30 and J is TRBJ1-5; D might be TRBD1 (5 bases). Trimming cost V 2 bases and J 0 bases, with 11 bases left between them. Germline CDR1 and CDR2: GTSNPN and SVGIG (reference sequence). This CDR3 has 15 amino acids. CDR3 residues: CAWSYTGHSNQPQHF. CDR3 DNA sequence: TGTGCCTGGAGTTATACAGGCCATAGCAATCAGCCCCAGCATTTT.

The chain links TRBV27 to TRBJ2-7, with D hard to call. V gave up 8 bases and J gave up 0 bases, with 14 bases separating them. The CDR3 is 14 amino acids. CDR1 MNHEY and CDR2 SMNVEV come from the germline V gene (reference sequence). CDR3 region: CASGRLSGSYEQYF. Written as DNA, the CDR3 is TGTGCCAGCGGCCGTCTGTCGGGCTCCTACGAGCAGTACTTC.

This clone has more than one count but fewer than ten. In nucleotides, the CDR3 is TGCAGCGTTGGCTGGGGGTCTAACTATGGCTACACCTTC. This translates into CSVGWGSNYGYTF. This sequence joins TRBV29-1 and TRBJ1-2, with D possibly matching TRBD1 (5 bases). Per germline, CDR1 SQVTM and CDR2 ANQGSEA. The CDR3 runs 13 residues. V was trimmed by 4 bases and J by 0 bases, leaving 9 bases between them.

This chain uses TRBV29-1 with TRBJ2-5; D is unresolved. The CDR3 loop spans 11 amino acids. CDR1 and CDR2 from the germline V gene are SQVTM and ANQGSEA. The CDR3 here is CAPFIQETQYF. The DNA of the CDR3 is TGCGCTCCGTTTATTCAAGAGACCCAGTACTTC.

The rearrangement uses TRBV6-1 and TRBJ2-7; no definite D call. The V end lost 5 bases, the J end lost 3 bases, and 14 bases lay between the germline ends. In germline, CDR1 is MNHNS, CDR2 SASEGT. The CDR3 extends over 14 amino acids. The CDR3 DNA is TGTGCCAGCAGTCAGGAAGATTGGATCTACGAGCAGTACTTC. Translating gives CASSQEDWIYEQYF.

CDR3 DNA sequence: TGTGCCAGCTCACCGCAAGCCGGAGGGCTTTACACGGGGACAGATACGCAGTATTTT. It codes for CASSPQAGGLYTGTDTQYF. The chain carries TRBV18 and TRBJ2-3, with a weak D call TRBD2 (6 bases). V lost 3 bases to trimming and J lost 3 bases, with 25 bases between them. The CDR3 totals 19 residues. In germline, CDR1 is KGHSH, CDR2 LQKENI.

The genes are TRBV4-2 and TRBJ2-7, with 12 bases that match TRBD2. The CDR3 spans 21 residues. Germline CDR1 LGHNA, CDR2 YNFKEQ. V shed 1 base and J 6 bases; nucleotides not matched to a gene: 22. The CDR3 loop is CASSQVTGTIPTSGGSPEQYF. CDR3 nucleotides: TGTGCCAGCAGCCAAGTTACCGGGACGATTCCGACTAGCGGGGGCTCCCCCGAGCAGTACTTC.

In this sample, this clone turned up once. The chain links TRBV4-1 to TRBJ2-1; TRBD2 matches at 12 bases. This CDR3 is built from 17 residues. V lost 1 base to trimming and J lost 10 bases; unmatched junction nucleotides: 11. Germline CDR1 MGHRA, CDR2 YSYEKL. The CDR3: CASSQVVRTSGIREQFF. CDR3 DNA: TGCGCCAGCAGCCAAGTCGTGCGGACTAGCGGGATCCGCGAGCAGTTCTTC.